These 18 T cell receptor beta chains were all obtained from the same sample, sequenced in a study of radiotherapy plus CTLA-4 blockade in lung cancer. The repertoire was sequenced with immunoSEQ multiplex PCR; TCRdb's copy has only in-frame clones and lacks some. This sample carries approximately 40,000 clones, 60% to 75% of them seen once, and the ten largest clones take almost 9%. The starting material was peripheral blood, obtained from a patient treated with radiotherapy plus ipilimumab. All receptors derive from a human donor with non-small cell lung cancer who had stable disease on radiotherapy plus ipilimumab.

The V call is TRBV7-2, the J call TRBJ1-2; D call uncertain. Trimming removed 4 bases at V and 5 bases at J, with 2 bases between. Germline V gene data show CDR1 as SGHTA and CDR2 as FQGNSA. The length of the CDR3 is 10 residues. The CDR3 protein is CASSSYGYTF. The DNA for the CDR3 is TGTGCCAGCAGCTCGTATGGCTACACCTTC.

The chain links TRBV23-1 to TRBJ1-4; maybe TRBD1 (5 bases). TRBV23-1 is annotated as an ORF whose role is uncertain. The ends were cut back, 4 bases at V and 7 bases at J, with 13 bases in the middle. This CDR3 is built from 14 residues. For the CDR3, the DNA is TGCGCCAGCAGTCGGTGGGGGGAAAGTGAAAAACTGTTTTTT. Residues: CASSRWGESEKLFF.

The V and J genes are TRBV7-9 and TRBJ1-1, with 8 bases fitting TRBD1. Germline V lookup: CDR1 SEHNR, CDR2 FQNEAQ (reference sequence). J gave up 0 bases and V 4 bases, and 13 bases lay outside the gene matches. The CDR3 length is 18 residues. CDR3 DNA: TGTGCCAGCAGCTCCATGACCTTGACAGGGGCCATGAACACTGAAGCTTTCTTT. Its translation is CASSSMTLTGAMNTEAFF.

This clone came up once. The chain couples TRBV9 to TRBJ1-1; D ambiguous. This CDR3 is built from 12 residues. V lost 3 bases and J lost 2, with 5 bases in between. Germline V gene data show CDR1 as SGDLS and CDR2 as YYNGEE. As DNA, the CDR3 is TGTGCCAGCAGCGCGGCCAACACTGAAGCTTTCTTT. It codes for CASSAANTEAFF.

For the CDR3, the DNA is TGTGCCAGCACTGGACGGTTAGCGGCGCAAGAGACCCAGTACTTC. Protein: CASTGRLAAQETQYF. The chain combines TRBV6-1 with TRBJ2-5; weak D call: TRBD2 (6 bases). The germline gives CDR1 MNHNS, CDR2 SASEGT. The CDR3 is 15 amino acids. The ends were cut back, 7 bases at V and 2 bases at J, with 17 bases in the middle.

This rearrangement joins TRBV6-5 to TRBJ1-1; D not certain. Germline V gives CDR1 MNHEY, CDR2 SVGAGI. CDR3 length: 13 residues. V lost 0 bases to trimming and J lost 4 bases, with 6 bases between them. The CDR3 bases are TGTGCCAGCAGTTACTCGGTTATCACTGAAGCTTTCTTT. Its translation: CASSYSVITEAFF.

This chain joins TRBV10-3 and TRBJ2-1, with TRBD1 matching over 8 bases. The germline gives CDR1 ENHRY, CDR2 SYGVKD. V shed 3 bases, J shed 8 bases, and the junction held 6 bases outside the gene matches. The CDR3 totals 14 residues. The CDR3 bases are TGTGCCATCAGTGAAGGTGACAGGGGCGATGAGCAGTTCTTC. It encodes CAISEGDRGDEQFF.

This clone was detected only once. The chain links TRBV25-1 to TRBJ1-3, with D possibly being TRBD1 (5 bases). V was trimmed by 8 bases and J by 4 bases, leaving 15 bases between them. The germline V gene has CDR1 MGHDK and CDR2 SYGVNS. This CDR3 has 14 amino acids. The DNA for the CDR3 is TGTGCCAGCGAGGAGGGGAATCGGGGAAACACCATATATTTT. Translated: CASEEGNRGNTIYF.

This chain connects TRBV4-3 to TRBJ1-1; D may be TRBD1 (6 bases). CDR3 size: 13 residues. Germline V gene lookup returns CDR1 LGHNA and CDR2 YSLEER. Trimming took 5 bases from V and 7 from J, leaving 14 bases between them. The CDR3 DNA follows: TGCGCCAGCAGCTACAGGGCTGGGGATGAAGCTTTCTTT. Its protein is CASSYRAGDEAFF.

The CDR3 DNA reads TGTGCCAGCAATGGAGGGGCCGGGGAGCTGTTTTTT. It specifies CASNGGAGELFF. The chain recombines TRBV19 with TRBJ2-2; D possibly corresponds to TRBD2 (6 bases). The V gene's germline CDR1 is LNHDA and CDR2 SQIVND (reference sequence). The germline V and J ends were trimmed by 9 bases and 6 bases, with 11 bases remaining between them. The CDR3 is made up of 12 amino acids.

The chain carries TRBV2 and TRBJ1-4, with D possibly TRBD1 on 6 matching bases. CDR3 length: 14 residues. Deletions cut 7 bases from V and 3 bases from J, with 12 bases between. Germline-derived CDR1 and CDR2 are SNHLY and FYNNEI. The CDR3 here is CASKTGTSNEKLFF. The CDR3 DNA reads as TGTGCCAGCAAGACAGGAACCTCTAATGAAAAACTGTTTTTT.

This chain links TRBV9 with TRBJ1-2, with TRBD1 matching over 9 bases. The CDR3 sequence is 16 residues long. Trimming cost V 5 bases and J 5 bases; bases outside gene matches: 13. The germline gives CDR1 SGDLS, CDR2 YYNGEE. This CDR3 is CASRLIRDRERYGYTF. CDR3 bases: TGTGCCAGCAGACTTATCCGGGACAGGGAACGGTATGGCTACACCTTC.

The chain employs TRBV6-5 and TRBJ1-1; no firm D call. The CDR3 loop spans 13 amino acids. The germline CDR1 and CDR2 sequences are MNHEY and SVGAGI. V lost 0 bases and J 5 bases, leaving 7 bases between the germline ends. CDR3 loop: CASSYSRGTEAFF. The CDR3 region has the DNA TGTGCCAGCAGTTACTCGCGCGGAACTGAAGCTTTCTTT.

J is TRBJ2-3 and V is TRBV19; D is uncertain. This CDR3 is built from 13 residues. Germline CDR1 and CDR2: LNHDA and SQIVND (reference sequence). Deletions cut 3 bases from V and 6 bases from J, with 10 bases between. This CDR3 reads CASSMSMQDTQYF. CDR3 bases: TGTGCCAGTAGTATGAGCATGCAGGATACGCAGTATTTT.

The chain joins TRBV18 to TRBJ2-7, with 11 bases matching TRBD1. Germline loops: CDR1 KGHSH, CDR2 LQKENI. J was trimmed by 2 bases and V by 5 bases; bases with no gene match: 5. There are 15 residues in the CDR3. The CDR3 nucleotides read TGTGCCAGCTCAACCGGGACAGGGGGTACCTACGAGCAGTACGTC. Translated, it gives CASSTGTGGTYEQYV.

The CDR3 region is CASSDNTNEKLFF. CDR3 nucleotide sequence: TGTGCCAGCAGTGATAACACTAATGAAAAACTGTTTTTT. The V gene is TRBV2, the J gene TRBJ1-4; D remains ambiguous. The CDR3 is 13 residues long. Germline-derived CDR1 and CDR2 are SNHLY and FYNNEI. The V end lost 3 bases, the J end lost 2 bases, and 4 bases lay between the germline ends.

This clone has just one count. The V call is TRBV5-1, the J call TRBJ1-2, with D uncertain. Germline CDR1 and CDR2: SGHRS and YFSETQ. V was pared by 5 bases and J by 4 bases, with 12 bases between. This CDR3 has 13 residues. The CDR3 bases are TGCGCCAGCAGTCAGGACGGAGTCTATGGCTACACCTTC. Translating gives CASSQDGVYGYTF.

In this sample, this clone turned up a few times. CDR3 loop: CASSGPYTEAFF. The CDR3, as DNA: TGTGCCAGCAGTGGCCCCTACACTGAAGCTTTCTTT. The chain couples TRBV25-1 to TRBJ1-1; D is unclear. The V gene's germline CDR1 is MGHDK and CDR2 SYGVNS. The CDR3 length is 12 residues. Trimming shortened V by 4 bases and J by 3 bases, and 6 bases separated the two germline ends.